Following are 32 T cell receptor beta chains from one sample sequenced in a study of cytomegalovirus exposure and HLA in healthy donors. Vbeta (60) and Jbeta (13) primers were used in the PCR. Libraries were prepared by immunoSEQ multiplex PCR; TCRdb keeps only in-frame clonotypes and omits some of them. This table holds more than 85,000 clones, less than 70% found once. Sequenced sample: PBMCs. These receptors were taken from a female donor in good health and CMV-seronegative.

The chain combines TRBV13 with TRBJ2-1, with 9 bases aligning to TRBD2. V was clipped by 4 bases and J by 6 bases; unmatched bases: 7. This CDR3 comprises 15 residues. Per the germline V gene, CDR1 is PRHDT and CDR2 is FYEKMQ (reference sequence). This CDR3 is CASSSAGGRGNEQFF. The CDR3 bases are TGTGCCAGCAGCTCAGCGGGGGGACGTGGCAATGAGCAGTTCTTC.

The J gene is TRBJ1-2, the V gene TRBV5-1, with 11 bases identical to TRBD1. The CDR3 length is 15 residues. V gave up 0 bases and J gave up 7 bases; unmatched junction bases: 5. Germline loops: CDR1 SGHRS, CDR2 YFSETQ. The CDR3 DNA reads as TGCGCCAGCAGCTTGGAACGGACAGGGGGCGTTGGCTACACCTTC. It specifies CASSLERTGGVGYTF.

V and J are TRBV7-9 and TRBJ2-1; 9 nucleotides agree with TRBD2. Looked up from germline, CDR1 is SEHNR and CDR2 is FQNEAQ (reference sequence). The CDR3 loop spans 16 amino acids. V was pared by 2 bases and J by 6 bases, with 8 bases of the junction left unmatched. The CDR3 spells CASSLMAGGRGNEQFF. CDR3 nucleotides: TGTGCCAGCAGCTTAATGGCGGGGGGGCGGGGCAATGAGCAGTTCTTC. Together with reference TRBV7-9 and TRBJ2-1, the CDR3 gives the full variable domain: DTGVSQNPRHKITKRGQNVTFRCDPISEHNRLYWYRQTLGQGPEFLTYFQNEAQLEKSRLLSDRFSAERPKGSFSTLEIQRTEQGDSAMYLCASSLMAGGRGNEQFFGPGTRLTVL.

V gene TRBV25-1 combines with J gene TRBJ2-5, with D possibly being TRBD1 (5 bases). The germline V and J ends were trimmed by 4 bases and 9 bases, with 18 bases remaining between them. This CDR3 has 14 residues. Germline values: CDR1 MGHDK, CDR2 SYGVNS. CDR3 protein: CASSGYRGLGAQYF. The CDR3 coding sequence is TGTGCCAGCAGTGGCTATAGGGGCCTTGGGGCCCAGTACTTC.

The V gene is TRBV20-1, the J gene TRBJ2-7; D remains ambiguous. V lost 6 bases and J lost 5, with 11 bases in between. Looked up from germline, CDR1 is DFQATT and CDR2 is SNEGSKA (reference sequence). This CDR3 comprises 11 residues. The DNA for the CDR3 is TGCAGTGCCACGGAGTATGACGAGCAGTACTTC. It encodes CSATEYDEQYF.

The chain is built from TRBV4-2 and TRBJ2-1, with 12 positions matching TRBD1. The CDR3 consists of 15 residues. Per germline, CDR1 LGHNA and CDR2 YNFKEQ. J gave up 8 bases and V 3 bases, and 5 bases lay outside the gene matches. The DNA for the CDR3 is TGTGCCAGCAGCCAGGGACAGGGGGCCGTGTATGAGCAGTTCTTC. As protein: CASSQGQGAVYEQFF.

This clone was seen only a few times. This chain uses TRBV15 with TRBJ1-4, with D unresolved. V dropped 1 base and J dropped 6 bases, with 12 bases sitting between them. This CDR3 has 15 amino acids. The germline gives CDR1 LNHNV, CDR2 YYDKDF (reference sequence). The CDR3, as DNA: TGTGCCACCAGCAGAGCCACGGAGTCACATGAAAAACTGTTTTTT. Amino acid sequence: CATSRATESHEKLFF.

The gene calls are TRBV19 and TRBJ1-5; TRBD1 matches 9 bases. CDR1 is LNHDA, CDR2 SQIVND, per germline (reference sequence). V lost 8 bases, J lost 5 bases, and 7 bases stayed unmatched. CDR3 length: 14 residues. CDR3 residues: CASLPGQGHQPQHF. DNA of the CDR3: TGTGCCAGTCTACCGGGACAGGGACATCAGCCCCAGCATTTT.

The rearrangement joins TRBV7-2 to TRBJ1-4; D is unresolved. The germline CDR1 and CDR2 sequences are SGHTA and FQGNSA. The CDR3 runs to 13 residues. V lost 1 base, J lost 6 bases, and 6 bases lay in between. The CDR3 protein is CASSLGADEKLFF. The CDR3 region has the DNA TGTGCCAGCAGCTTAGGGGCCGATGAAAAACTGTTTTTT.

V gene TRBV4-3 combines with J gene TRBJ2-7; 8 bases fit TRBD1. The CDR3 length is 14 residues. Germline V gene sequence: CDR1 LGHNA, CDR2 YSLEER. Losses at the gene ends were 0 bases for V and 5 bases for J; bases not matched to a gene: 3. CDR3 DNA sequence: TGCGCCAGCAGCCAAGAAACCAGGGGGCACGAGCAGTACTTC. This translates into CASSQETRGHEQYF.

The chain joins TRBV11-1 to TRBJ2-5, with 9 bases that match TRBD1. This CDR3 has 17 amino acids. CDR1 and CDR2 (germline): SGHAT, FQDESV (reference sequence). The J segment lost 2 bases and the V segment lost 4 bases, leaving 11 bases of the junction unmatched. The CDR3 sequence is CASSSDGRTGEQETQYF. CDR3 DNA: TGTGCCAGCAGCTCGGATGGGAGGACAGGGGAACAAGAGACCCAGTACTTC.

This clone was observed a few times. V and J are TRBV19 and TRBJ2-7; TRBD2 matches at 8 bases. The CDR3 runs 15 residues. The germline V gene has CDR1 LNHDA and CDR2 SQIVND (reference sequence). V lost 3 bases, J lost 3 bases, and 7 bases stayed unmatched. This chain's CDR3 is CASSMRAGGYYEQYF. The CDR3 region has the DNA TGTGCCAGTAGTATGAGGGCGGGGGGCTACTACGAGCAGTACTTC.

The rearrangement joins TRBV4-1 to TRBJ1-1; D may be TRBD1 (6 bases). Per germline, CDR1 MGHRA and CDR2 YSYEKL. Trimming took 1 base from V and 10 from J, leaving 16 bases between them. The CDR3 runs to 14 residues. This chain's CDR3 is CASSQVIQGLGAFF. The CDR3 DNA follows: TGCGCCAGCAGCCAAGTTATCCAGGGGCTGGGAGCTTTCTTT.

J is TRBJ1-6 and V is TRBV2; no reliable D call. Germline values: CDR1 SNHLY, CDR2 FYNNEI. With 10 bases removed from V and 5 bases from J, the gap between germline ends came to 9 bases. This CDR3 has 12 amino acids. In nucleotides, the CDR3 is TGTGCCACCACCGCGGATAATTCACCCCTCCACTTT. It encodes CATTADNSPLHF.

The table lists this clone with a few counts. CDR3: CASSIIPAGGHEQYF. As DNA, the CDR3 is TGTGCCAGTAGTATCATCCCCGCGGGGGGCCACGAGCAGTACTTC. This sequence joins TRBV19 and TRBJ2-7; 8 bases agree with TRBD2. CDR3 length: 15 residues. Germline CDR1 is LNHDA and CDR2 is SQIVND (reference sequence). Losses at the gene ends were 3 bases for V and 5 bases for J; bases not matched to a gene: 9.

V gene TRBV6-8 combines with J gene TRBJ1-5, with 7 bases identical to TRBD1. CDR3 size: 19 residues. The V gene end was trimmed by 6 bases and the J gene end by 2 bases; junction bases not matched to a gene: 19. Germline V gives CDR1 MNHGY, CDR2 SAAAGT. The CDR3 protein is CASSYQPRRDRDGNQPQHF. The CDR3 nucleotides are TGTGCCAGCAGCTACCAGCCGCGAAGAGACAGGGATGGCAATCAGCCCCAGCATTTT.

The chain recombines TRBV5-1 with TRBJ2-2; D is possibly TRBD2 (6 bases). This CDR3 region has 14 residues. Germline loops: CDR1 SGHRS, CDR2 YFSETQ. Trimming removed 2 bases from V and 3 bases from J, with 8 bases in between. The CDR3 DNA sequence: TGCGCCAGCAGCTTCCGACTAGACACCGGGGAGCTGTTTTTT. Encoded protein: CASSFRLDTGELFF.

This clone was seen more than once but under ten times. This chain links TRBV5-6 with TRBJ2-5, with 10 bases matching TRBD1. In germline, CDR1 is SGHDT, CDR2 YYEEEE. The CDR3 has 14 amino acids. V was clipped by 5 bases and J by 5 bases; unmatched bases: 6. CDR3 nucleotide sequence: TGTGCCAGCAGTCGGGACAGGGGAGGGGAGACCCAGTACTTC. Its protein is CASSRDRGGETQYF.

V is TRBV2 and J is TRBJ2-1, with TRBD2 identical over 9 bases. The CDR3 runs to 17 residues. V dropped 2 bases and J dropped 7; count of bases not matched to a gene: 12. CDR1 is SNHLY, CDR2 FYNNEI, per germline. CDR3 sequence (DNA): TGTGCCAGCAGTGAACCTCACGGAGCGGGAGGAGAAAATGAGCAGTTCTTC. Protein sequence: CASSEPHGAGGENEQFF.

Only a few counts were recorded for this clone. The chain carries TRBV6-5 and TRBJ1-4; D gene uncertain. CDR3 size: 13 residues. V lost 7 bases to trimming and J lost 12 bases, with 18 bases between them. Germline CDR1 and CDR2: MNHEY and SVGAGI. DNA for the CDR3: TGTGCCAGCAATCCGGCGGTGCCCGGGGAACTGTTTTTT. Its translation is CASNPAVPGELFF.

The rearrangement links TRBV10-1 to TRBJ2-1; 10 bases map to TRBD2. Looked up from germline, CDR1 is WNHNN and CDR2 is SYGVQD (reference sequence). V lost 0 bases to trimming and J lost 2 bases; unmatched junction nucleotides: 4. CDR3 length: 17 amino acids. The CDR3 DNA reads as TGCGCCAGCAGTGAGTCGGGGCTAGCGGGGGCCTACAATGAGCAGTTCTTC. As protein: CASSESGLAGAYNEQFF.

This chain joins TRBV13 and TRBJ1-5, with TRBD1 matching over 7 bases. Germline CDR1 is PRHDT and CDR2 is FYEKMQ (reference sequence). J gave up 0 bases and V 4 bases, and 6 bases lay outside the gene matches. This CDR3 contains 16 residues. CDR3 residues: CASSSRQGPSNQPQHF. CDR3 DNA: TGTGCCAGCAGCTCCCGACAGGGACCTAGCAATCAGCCCCAGCATTTT.

This clone was counted a few times. The V and J genes are TRBV30 and TRBJ1-2; D unclear. CDR1 and CDR2 (germline): GTSNPN, SVGIG (reference sequence). CDR3 length equals 13 residues. Between the trimmed V and J ends, which lost 5 bases and 1 base, there was a span of 11 bases. The CDR3 bases are TGTGCCTGGTCCCCAGGCGATAACTATGGCTACACCTTC. This codes for CAWSPGDNYGYTF. The whole variable domain, filled in from reference TRBV30 and TRBJ1-2, reads SQTIHQWPATLVQPVGSPLSLECTVEGTSNPNLYWYRQAAGRGLQLLFYSVGIGQISSEVPQNLSASRPQDRQFILSSKKLLLSDSGFYLCAWSPGDNYGYTFGSGTRLTVV.

This chain links TRBV6-1 with TRBJ2-6; D ambiguous. The ends were cut back, 4 bases at V and 0 bases at J, with 10 bases in the middle. The CDR3 runs 16 residues. Germline values: CDR1 MNHNS, CDR2 SASEGT. CDR3 DNA: TGTGCCAGCAGTGCCAGGTTGGTCTCTGGGGCCAACGTCCTGACTTTC. Amino acids: CASSARLVSGANVLTF.

The chain recombines TRBV5-1 with TRBJ2-5; 14 bases match TRBD2. The junction had 10 bases not matched to a gene; V was cut back by 4 bases and J by 5 bases. The CDR3 length is 17 residues. Germline V CDR1 and CDR2: SGHRS, YFSETQ. The CDR3 reads CASSAGLAGVFWETQYF. The CDR3 DNA sequence: TGCGCCAGCAGCGCGGGACTAGCGGGAGTATTTTGGGAGACCCAGTACTTC. The full variable domain, with the rest looked up from reference TRBV5-1 and TRBJ2-5, is KAGVTQTPRYLIKTRGQQVTLSCSPISGHRSVSWYQQTPGQGLQFLFEYFSETQRNKGNFPGRFSGRQFSNSRSEMNVSTLELGDSALYLCASSAGLAGVFWETQYFGPGTRLLVL.

The V call is TRBV7-9, the J call TRBJ2-1; TRBD2 matches at 11 bases. The junction had 10 bases not matched to a gene; V was cut back by 5 bases and J by 7 bases. The CDR3 length is 16 residues. Per the germline V gene, CDR1 is SEHNR and CDR2 is FQNEAQ (reference sequence). The CDR3 here is CASSRLAGGPVNEQFF. The DNA of the CDR3 is TGTGCCAGCAGCCGCTTAGCGGGAGGGCCTGTTAATGAGCAGTTCTTC.

Concerning this clone itself: The same CDR3 can be traced to other DNA sequences in this sample. This chain uses TRBV7-9 with TRBJ1-5, with TRBD1 identical over 11 bases. Germline-derived CDR1 and CDR2 are SEHNR and FQNEAQ (reference sequence). The V and J ends lost 3 bases and 6 bases, in that order; junction bases with no gene match: 1. This CDR3 has 14 amino acids. CDR3 protein: CASSLGQGGQPQHF. CDR3 sequence (DNA): TGTGCCAGCAGCTTGGGACAGGGGGGTCAGCCCCAGCATTTT.

The CDR3: CASSETGGDYGYTF. Written as DNA, the CDR3 is TGTGCCAGCAGCGAGACAGGGGGAGACTATGGCTACACCTTC. The J gene is TRBJ1-2, the V gene TRBV9; 9 bases are a match to TRBD1. The trim removed 3 bases at V and 3 bases at J, leaving 3 bases unmatched. CDR3 length: 14 amino acids. Germline-derived CDR1 and CDR2 are SGDLS and YYNGEE.

The J gene is TRBJ1-2, the V gene TRBV6-1; D not certain. V shed 11 bases and J shed 3 bases, with 19 bases lying between them. Germline CDR1 is MNHNS and CDR2 is SASEGT. This CDR3 contains 14 residues. The CDR3 sequence: CAGLIRHIYYGYTF. The DNA for the CDR3 is TGTGCCGGACTGATCCGACATATTTACTATGGCTACACCTTC.

V is TRBV29-1 and J is TRBJ1-1; possibly TRBD1 for D (5 bases). V lost 7 bases, J lost 7 bases, and 10 bases lay in between. The CDR3 is 10 residues long. Germline lookup yields CDR1 SQVTM and CDR2 ANQGSEA. The CDR3 coding sequence is TGCAGCGGGTTGACAGTTGAAGCTTTCTTT. Amino acids: CSGLTVEAFF.

The J gene is TRBJ1-3, the V gene TRBV20-1, with a weak D call TRBD1 (6 bases). Germline V gene lookup returns CDR1 DFQATT and CDR2 SNEGSKA (reference sequence). V lost 2 bases to trimming and J lost 10 bases, with 9 bases between them. This CDR3 region has 11 residues. The CDR3 here is CSARIDRTIYF. For the CDR3, the DNA is TGCAGTGCTAGAATTGACAGGACCATATATTTT.

The rearrangement joins TRBV7-3 to TRBJ2-1; 11 bases line up with TRBD2. J gave up 6 bases and V 6 bases, and 16 bases lay outside the gene matches. Germline values: CDR1 SGHTA, CDR2 FQGTGA. The CDR3 loop spans 18 amino acids. CDR3 residues: CASSRSSPGTSGLNEQFF. CDR3 bases: TGTGCCAGCAGTCGATCTAGCCCCGGGACTAGCGGACTCAATGAGCAGTTCTTC.